Following are 27 T cell receptor beta chains from one sample sequenced in a study of vaccination and CD4 T cells after COVID-19. Their recognized antigens are unknown. Sequencing of cultured CD4+ T cell DNA used the Oncomine TCR Beta short-read assay. Each CDR3 protein gets one entry after TCRdb re-called the PCR reads with MiXCR. The sample consists of 15,000 to 20,000 distinct CDR3 sequences, approximately 50% of them appearing once. Treatment indicated: roughly 11-day PBMC culture with coronavirus spike peptide pools or control peptides (ViraFEST assay). The sample comprised cultured CD4+ T cells from blood. The receptors were gathered from a human donor with COVID-19.

The gene calls are TRBV5-1 and TRBJ2-3, with 9 bases aligning to TRBD1. Germline V gene data show CDR1 as SGHRS and CDR2 as YFSETQ. The V and J ends lost 0 bases and 4 bases, in that order; junction bases with no gene match: 6. The CDR3 length is 16 residues. This CDR3 is CASSLVQGARSDTQYF. The CDR3 nucleotides are TGCGCCAGCAGCTTGGTACAGGGGGCTAGGTCAGATACGCAGTATTTT.

Notes on this clonotype: Its ends do not fully match the called genes, so a read error is possible. CDR3 DNA sequence: TGCGCCAGTAGTATTGGAGGGCCCTACGGTCTGGAGCAGTACTTC. Amino acids: CASSIGGPYGLEQYF. The chain has TRBV19 and TRBJ2-7, with TRBD2 as a possible D gene (6 bases). Germline values: CDR1 LNHDA, CDR2 SQIVND (reference sequence). The length of the CDR3 is 15 residues. Full variable domain (rest looked up from reference TRBV19 and TRBJ2-7): DGGITQSPKYLFRKEGQNVTLSCEQNLNHDAMYWYRQDPGQGLRLIYYSQIVNDFQKGDIAEGYSVSREKKESFPLTVTSAQKNPTAFYLCASSIGGPYGLEQYFGPGTRLTVT.

This chain connects TRBV19 to TRBJ1-2; D not resolved. V lost 4 bases and J lost 2, with 11 bases in between. Germline V gene sequence: CDR1 LNHDA, CDR2 SQIVND (reference sequence). CDR3 length: 14 amino acids. Here the CDR3 reads CASSTSTVNYGYTF. The DNA of the CDR3 is TGTGCCAGTAGTACCTCGACGGTAAACTATGGCTACACCTTC.

J is TRBJ2-7 and V is TRBV20-1; the D gene could be TRBD1 or TRBD2 (5 bases each). Germline loops: CDR1 DFQATT, CDR2 SNEGSKA (reference sequence). Trimming pared 0 bases from V and 2 bases from J, leaving 23 bases between. This CDR3 comprises 18 residues. Here the CDR3 reads CSARDPGLRDLRAYEQYF. The CDR3 DNA sequence: TGCAGTGCTAGAGATCCGGGCCTCCGGGACCTCAGAGCCTACGAGCAGTACTTC.

The chain uses TRBV7-3 and TRBJ2-1; 8 bases are a match to TRBD2. With 3 bases clipped from V and 10 bases from J, the junction kept 11 bases outside the gene matches. The CDR3 contains 15 residues. Germline V gene sequence: CDR1 SGHTA, CDR2 FQGTGA. Here the CDR3 DNA reads TGTGCCAGCAGCTTGGTACGGGGGGGCAGAGCAGAGCAGTTCTTC. As protein: CASSLVRGGRAEQFF. Filled out from reference TRBV7-3 and TRBJ2-1, the complete variable domain reads GAGVSQTPSNKVTEKGKYVELRCDPISGHTALYWYRQSLGQGPEFLIYFQGTGAADDSGLPNDRFFAVRPEGSVSTLKIQRTERGDSAVYLCASSLVRGGRAEQFFGPGTRLTVL.

This chain joins TRBV2 and TRBJ1-3; no reliable D call. V was shortened by 2 bases and J by 5 bases, with 4 bases between the two germline ends. The length of the CDR3 is 12 residues. Looked up from germline, CDR1 is SNHLY and CDR2 is FYNNEI. The CDR3: CASSEQRNTIYF. CDR3 bases: TGTGCCAGCAGTGAACAGCGAAACACCATATATTTT.

V usage is TRBV2 and J usage is TRBJ2-1; 10 bases are shared with TRBD2. The CDR3 contains 15 residues. Germline CDR1 is SNHLY and CDR2 is FYNNEI. V gave up 3 bases and J gave up 6 bases; unmatched junction bases: 5. In nucleotides, the CDR3 is TGTGCCAGCAGTGATTGGAGCGGGGGGGCCAATGAGCAGTTCTTC. Translating gives CASSDWSGGANEQFF.

This clonotype has just one count. This sequence joins TRBV11-1 and TRBJ1-6; possible D gene TRBD1, 5 bases. CDR1 and CDR2 (germline): SGHAT, FQDESV (reference sequence). Trimming took 5 bases from V and 10 from J, leaving 18 bases between them. The CDR3 extends over 15 amino acids. The CDR3 DNA follows: TGTGCCAGCAGCGCCTCAGGGCTTTGGGTCTCACCCCTCCACTTT. Protein sequence: CASSASGLWVSPLHF.

The table lists this clonotype with a few counts. The chain recombines TRBV15 with TRBJ2-5; perhaps TRBD2 as D (5 bases). The CDR3 extends over 15 amino acids. V lost 3 bases, J lost 5 bases, and 16 bases lay in between. The germline CDR1 and CDR2 sequences are LNHNV and YYDKDF (reference sequence). The CDR3 sequence: CATSRSFEDSETQYF. The CDR3, as DNA: TGTGCCACCAGCAGGTCGTTCGAGGACTCCGAGACCCAGTACTTC. Full variable domain (outside the CDR3, taken from reference TRBV15 and TRBJ2-5): DAMVIQNPRYQVTQFGKPVTLSCSQTLNHNVMYWYQQKSSQAPKLLFHYYDKDFNNEADTPDNFQSRRPNTSFCFLDIRSPGLGDTAMYLCATSRSFEDSETQYFGPGTRLLVL.

V usage is TRBV6-2 or TRBV6-3 and J usage is TRBJ2-5; 9 positions match TRBD1. The V gene's germline CDR1 is MNHEY and CDR2 SVGEGT. The CDR3 is 15 residues long. V lost 6 bases and J lost 5; bases outside the gene matches: 10. CDR3 sequence reads: CASSSGQGWHETQYF. CDR3 bases: TGTGCCAGCAGCTCAGGACAGGGGTGGCACGAGACCCAGTACTTC.

The V gene is TRBV20-1, the J gene TRBJ1-5; D ambiguous. The CDR3 covers 14 residues. In germline, CDR1 is DFQATT, CDR2 SNEGSKA (reference sequence). Trimming took off 3 bases at V and 0 bases at J, with 9 bases between the two ends. Written as DNA, the CDR3 is TGCAGTGCTAGTTTCCCTGATAGCAATCAGCCCCAGCATTTT. Translating gives CSASFPDSNQPQHF.

CDR3 in amino acids: CASSLAGTGDFEQYF. CDR3 sequence (DNA): TGCGCCAGCAGCTTGGCCGGGACAGGGGATTTTGAGCAGTACTTC. The chain combines TRBV5-1 with TRBJ2-7; 10 nucleotides align to TRBD1. V dropped 0 bases and J dropped 7; count of bases not matched to a gene: 7. Germline loops: CDR1 SGHRS, CDR2 YFSETQ. This CDR3 has 15 residues.

The CDR3 protein is CASSLGGSGTYEQYF. The CDR3, as DNA: TGTGCCAGCAGCTTAGGCGGCTCTGGAACCTACGAGCAGTACTTC. The chain uses TRBV11-3 and TRBJ2-7; D is unclear. This CDR3 is 15 amino acids long. The germline V gene has CDR1 SGHNT and CDR2 YENEEA. The V gene lost 1 base and the J gene lost 2 bases, with 12 bases spanning the gap.

With regard to this clonotype: The missing conserved phenylalanine or tryptophan at the end of this CDR3 makes a read error likely. The chain is built from TRBV15 and TRBJ1-2; tentatively, D is TRBD1 (5 bases). This CDR3 is 13 amino acids long. Per the germline V gene, CDR1 is LNHNV and CDR2 is YYDKDF (reference sequence). With 4 bases removed from V and 2 bases from J, the gap between germline ends came to 8 bases. The CDR3 nucleotides are TGTGCCACCAGCACGGACATAAACTATGGCTACACCCTC. It translates to CATSTDINYGYTL.

The J gene is TRBJ2-3, the V gene TRBV5-4; D gene uncertain. Germline-derived CDR1 and CDR2 are SGHNT and YYREEE (reference sequence). CDR3 length: 12 residues. V was shortened by 4 bases and J by 7 bases, with 10 bases between the two germline ends. The CDR3 spells CASSALGNTQYF. As DNA, the CDR3 is TGTGCCAGCAGCGCCCTGGGTAATACGCAGTATTTT. Full variable domain (rest looked up from reference TRBV5-4 and TRBJ2-3): ETGVTQSPTHLIKTRGQQVTLRCSSQSGHNTVSWYQQALGQGPQFIFQYYREEENGRGNFPPRFSGLQFPNYSSELNVNALELDDSALYLCASSALGNTQYFGPGTRLTVL.

This clonotype appeared a few times. The chain's CDR3 is CSASGPSGGGSTDTQYF. The DNA of the CDR3 is TGCAGTGCTAGTGGTCCTAGCGGGGGGGGCAGCACAGATACGCAGTATTTT. The chain has TRBV20-1 and TRBJ2-3, with 12 positions matching TRBD2. Germline V gene data show CDR1 as DFQATT and CDR2 as SNEGSKA (reference sequence). The CDR3 totals 17 residues. V lost 3 bases and J lost 0; bases outside the gene matches: 7.

CDR3 sequence reads: CASSSGQGLPLHF. Here the CDR3 DNA reads TGCGCCAGCAGCTCGGGACAGGGCCTACCCCTCCACTTT. The chain has TRBV5-1 and TRBJ1-6; 9 positions match TRBD1. The germline CDR1 and CDR2 sequences are SGHRS and YFSETQ. Trimming took 3 bases from V and 12 from J; bases not matched to a gene: 4. CDR3 length equals 13 residues.

The J gene is TRBJ1-5, the V gene TRBV10-3; a weak D match, TRBD1 (5 bases). Germline CDR1 ENHRY, CDR2 SYGVKD. Trimming shortened V by 10 bases and J by 5 bases, and 15 bases separated the two germline ends. This CDR3 comprises 13 residues. CDR3 loop: CATNSRGDQPQHF. CDR3 sequence (DNA): TGTGCCACAAACTCTAGGGGTGATCAGCCCCAGCATTTT.

The genes are TRBV7-3 and TRBJ1-6; a possible D gene is TRBD1 (5 bases). The germline V and J ends were trimmed by 0 bases and 7 bases, with 10 bases remaining between them. Germline values: CDR1 SGHTA, CDR2 FQGTGA. The CDR3 covers 15 residues. The CDR3 region is CASSLTEGANSPLHF. The CDR3 nucleotides are TGTGCCAGCAGCTTAACGGAAGGGGCAAATTCACCCCTCCACTTT.

There are a few counts of this clonotype. CDR3 sequence (DNA): TGTGCCAGTAGTTTAGGGCTGTCCCAGCATTTT. This sequence encodes CASSLGLSQHF. The J gene is TRBJ1-5, the V gene TRBV19; no firm D call. Germline V gene sequence: CDR1 LNHDA, CDR2 SQIVND (reference sequence). This CDR3 is built from 11 residues. V was trimmed by 5 bases and J by 11 bases, leaving 10 bases between them.

J is TRBJ1-4 and V is TRBV11-3, with a weak D call TRBD1 (5 bases). This CDR3 spans 16 amino acids. Trimming cost V 5 bases and J 6 bases, with 19 bases left between them. CDR1 is SGHNT, CDR2 YENEEA, per germline. In DNA, the CDR3 is TGTGCCAGCAGCCGAACCGGGGCCCGAGGGGATGAAAAACTGTTTTTT. It specifies CASSRTGARGDEKLFF.

The sample holds a few counts of this clonotype. The rearrangement uses TRBV29-1 and TRBJ2-7, with a possible D match to TRBD2 (5 bases). CDR1 is SQVTM, CDR2 ANQGSEA, per germline. CDR3 length: 11 residues. Trimming removed 3 bases at V and 5 bases at J, with 8 bases between. The DNA of the CDR3 is TGCAGCGTTGACTTCGGGGACGAGCAGTACTTC. It encodes CSVDFGDEQYF.

As DNA, the CDR3 is TGTGCCAGCACCCCGGGGGATGTCGACGAGCAGTACTTC. This encodes CASTPGDVDEQYF. This chain uses TRBV12-3 or TRBV12-4 with TRBJ2-7; D is possibly TRBD2 (6 bases). The length of the CDR3 is 13 residues. V lost 7 bases and J lost 5, with 15 bases in between.

This chain connects TRBV2 to TRBJ2-7; D is possibly TRBD1 (6 bases). Trimming shortened V by 6 bases and J by 3 bases, and 15 bases separated the two germline ends. The CDR3 runs 14 residues. The V gene's germline CDR1 is SNHLY and CDR2 FYNNEI. CDR3 sequence (DNA): TGTGCCAGCAGACAGGGTTTAAACATCTACGAGCAGTACTTC. Translated, it gives CASRQGLNIYEQYF.

The chain combines TRBV20-1 with TRBJ1-1, with D perhaps TRBD1 (5 bases). The CDR3 is made up of 16 amino acids. The germline CDR1 and CDR2 sequences are DFQATT and SNEGSKA (reference sequence). V dropped 2 bases and J dropped 6 bases, with 22 bases sitting between them. The CDR3 nucleotides are TGCAGTGCTAGACCGCGCACCGGGGGGGTAGTCTCTGAAGCTTTCTTT. It specifies CSARPRTGGVVSEAFF.

This clonotype has just a few counts. This sequence joins TRBV12-3 or TRBV12-4 and TRBJ1-2; D might be TRBD1 (6 bases). Trimming stripped 6 bases from V and 2 bases from J, with 13 bases between. There are 14 residues in the CDR3. CDR3 nucleotides: TGTGCCAGCAGCAAAGGACAGCTCAACTATGGCTACACCTTC. Residues: CASSKGQLNYGYTF.

This clonotype has just a few counts. The chain combines TRBV2 with TRBJ1-1, with D uncertain. The CDR3 consists of 13 residues. Looked up from germline, CDR1 is SNHLY and CDR2 is FYNNEI. V lost 7 bases, J lost 4 bases, and 13 bases lay in between. The CDR3 DNA reads as TGTGCCAGCACGGGCCCCCAACGCACTGAAGCTTTCTTT. Its translation is CASTGPQRTEAFF.